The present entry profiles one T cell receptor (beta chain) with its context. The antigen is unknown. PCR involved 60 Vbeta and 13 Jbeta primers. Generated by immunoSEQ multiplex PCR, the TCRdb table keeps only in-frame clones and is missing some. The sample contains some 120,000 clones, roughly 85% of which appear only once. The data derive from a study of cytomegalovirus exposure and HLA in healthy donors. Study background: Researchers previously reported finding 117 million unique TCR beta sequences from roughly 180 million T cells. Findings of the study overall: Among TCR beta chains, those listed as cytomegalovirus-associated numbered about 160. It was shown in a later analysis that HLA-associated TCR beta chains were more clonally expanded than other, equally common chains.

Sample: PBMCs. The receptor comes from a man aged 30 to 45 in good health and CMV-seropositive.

CDR3 DNA: TGTGCCAGCAGTCAAAGGACAGGAACACATCAGCCCCAGCATTTT. Residues: CASSQRTGTHQPQHF. The V call is TRBV6-1, the J call TRBJ1-5; 7 positions agree with TRBD1. Germline CDR1 and CDR2: MNHNS and SASEGT. Trimming at V came to 5 bases and at J to 5 bases, leaving 9 bases not matched to a gene. The CDR3 is made up of 15 amino acids.